Below are 19 T cell receptor beta chains sequenced from a single sample in a study of patients and donors after allogeneic stem cell transplantation (dated by TCRdb to the early 2020s). Library prep was done by RT-PCR. These reads were obtained on a NextSeq 550. TCRdb reanalyzed the raw reads on its own, using fastp at Q25 for trimming and MiXCR for clone calling, and kept in-frame beta chains. Rows with a matching CDR3 protein are joined into one entry that keeps the most common DNA and genes. The sample data list approximately 150,000 distinct CDR3 sequences, and about 36% of these were observed just once. The ten largest clonotypes hold 50% to 65% of the sample. Sequenced sample: blood, either unsorted or a sorted T cell fraction (not recorded which). The receptors come from a human donor who was either an allogeneic HSCT recipient or a stem cell or donor lymphocyte infusion donor (not recorded which). It is not recorded whose cells these are; they may come from a transplant donor.

This chain links TRBV29-1 with TRBJ1-6; tentatively, D is TRBD1 (5 bases). This CDR3 comprises 15 residues. Trimming took off 0 bases at V and 3 bases at J, with 9 bases between the two ends. Germline V gene data show CDR1 as SQVTM and CDR2 as ANQGSEA. This CDR3 is CSVEDPGGYNSPLHF. The CDR3, as DNA: TGCAGCGTTGAAGACCCCGGGGGCTATAATTCACCCCTCCACTTT.

The CDR3 spells CAGGQTEAFF. The CDR3 DNA reads as TGTGCCGGGGGACAGACTGAAGCTTTCTTT. V is TRBV7-2 and J is TRBJ1-1, with 7 bases lining up with TRBD1. The CDR3 consists of 10 residues. Germline loops: CDR1 SGHTA, CDR2 FQGNSA. The ends lost 11 bases at V and 5 bases at J; junction bases unmatched: 2.

This clonotype appeared a single time. The chain couples TRBV7-9 to TRBJ1-6, with D maybe TRBD1 (6 bases). V was cut by 5 bases and J by 6 bases, with 14 bases left in between. CDR1 and CDR2 (germline): SEHNR, FQNEAQ (reference sequence). The CDR3 runs to 15 residues. The CDR3: CASSPISGANSPLHF. The CDR3 bases are TGTGCCAGCAGCCCGATTTCAGGGGCTAATTCACCCCTCCACTTT.

The V call is TRBV4-2, the J call TRBJ2-3, with 9 positions matching TRBD2. Germline lookup yields CDR1 LGHNA and CDR2 YNFKEQ. Unmatched junction bases numbered 7, after V lost 5 bases and J lost 4 bases. The CDR3 is 15 amino acids. This chain's CDR3 is CASSTIAGESDTQYF. DNA for the CDR3: TGTGCCAGCAGCACCATAGCGGGGGAATCAGATACGCAGTATTTT.

This clonotype was counted only a few times. The chain joins TRBV12-3 or TRBV12-4 to TRBJ1-5; TRBD1 aligns across 7 bases. V trimming: 1 base; J trimming: 6 bases; junction bases outside the gene matches: 3. This CDR3 region has 14 residues. The CDR3 loop is CASSLGTGAQPQHF. CDR3 bases: TGTGCCAGCAGTTTAGGGACAGGAGCTCAGCCCCAGCATTTT.

The gene calls are TRBV28 and TRBJ2-4; either TRBD1 or TRBD2 may fit D (6 bases each). The CDR3 contains 15 residues. Germline V CDR1 and CDR2: MDHEN, SYDVKM. Trimming left V 7 bases short and J 0 bases short, with 13 bases between. In DNA form, the CDR3 reads TGTGCCAGCATGGGGGGCCAATTAGCCAAAAACATTCAGTACTTC. As protein: CASMGGQLAKNIQYF.

The table lists this clonotype with a count of one. The chain uses TRBV2 and TRBJ2-5; 11 nucleotides agree with TRBD1. The V gene end was trimmed by 7 bases and the J gene end by 4 bases; junction bases not matched to a gene: 8. CDR1 is SNHLY, CDR2 FYNNEI, per germline. The CDR3 is 15 residues long. The CDR3 coding sequence is TGTGCCAGCACCCGGACAGGGGGCTTGGGAGAGACCCAGTACTTC. This codes for CASTRTGGLGETQYF.

This clonotype was seen a few times. V and J are TRBV9 and TRBJ1-4; D is perhaps TRBD1 (6 bases). This CDR3 contains 14 residues. Germline CDR1 reads SGDLS; CDR2 reads YYNGEE. The ends were cut back, 2 bases at V and 11 bases at J, with 16 bases in the middle. This CDR3 reads CASSVRGGPGKLFF. Here the CDR3 DNA reads TGTGCCAGCAGCGTCAGGGGAGGGCCCGGGAAACTGTTTTTT.

This rearrangement joins TRBV5-8 to TRBJ1-1; D unresolved. With 4 bases removed from V and 3 bases from J, the gap between germline ends came to 13 bases. This CDR3 region has 14 residues. Germline assignment: CDR1 SGHTS and CDR2 YDEGEE. The DNA for the CDR3 is TGTGCCAGCAGCAGCCGTGGGTGGGACACTGAAGCTTTCTTT. Its translation: CASSSRGWDTEAFF.

This clonotype was seen more than once but under ten times. This chain connects TRBV6-2 or TRBV6-3 to TRBJ2-1; D is possibly TRBD1 (6 bases). Germline assignment: CDR1 MNHEY and CDR2 SVGEGT. The CDR3 is 13 amino acids. V gave up 8 bases and J gave up 9 bases, with 17 bases separating them. The CDR3 sequence: CASLRQGPGEQFF. The CDR3 nucleotides are TGTGCCAGCTTGAGGCAGGGGCCTGGTGAGCAGTTCTTC.

This chain connects TRBV12-3 or TRBV12-4 to TRBJ2-2; no reliable D call. The germline V and J ends were trimmed by 8 bases and 0 bases, with 7 bases remaining between them. This CDR3 comprises 13 residues. CDR3 region: CASGTSNTGELFF. The CDR3 bases are TGTGCCAGCGGAACTTCGAACACCGGGGAGCTGTTTTTT.

The chain employs TRBV2 and TRBJ2-7; D possibly corresponds to TRBD1 (5 bases). From germline, CDR1 is SNHLY and CDR2 FYNNEI. The V end was cut by 5 bases, the J end by 3 bases, with 11 bases between. The length of the CDR3 is 13 residues. The CDR3 DNA sequence: TGTGCCAGCAGTCCTACAGGTGACTACGAGCAGTACGTC. Translating it yields CASSPTGDYEQYV.

This clonotype appeared a few times. The rearrangement joins TRBV4-3 to TRBJ1-6; D is possibly TRBD1 (6 bases). Germline lookup yields CDR1 LGHNA and CDR2 YSLEER. This CDR3 is 14 amino acids long. Trimming pared 1 base from V and 9 bases from J, leaving 10 bases between. As DNA, the CDR3 is TGCGCCAGCAGCCAAGTACAGGGAGGTTCACCCCTCCACTTT. Translation gives CASSQVQGGSPLHF.

This clonotype was detected a few times. This rearrangement joins TRBV12-3 or TRBV12-4 to TRBJ2-3; D is undetermined. The CDR3 contains 14 residues. Between the trimmed V and J ends, which lost 2 bases and 0 bases, there was a span of 6 bases. As DNA, the CDR3 is TGTGCCAGCAGTTTAAACCCAAGCACAGATACGCAGTATTTT. Its protein product is CASSLNPSTDTQYF.

This clonotype appeared a few times. The chain joins TRBV5-1 to TRBJ2-2, with TRBD2 matching over 8 bases. CDR1 is SGHRS, CDR2 YFSETQ, per germline. With V trimmed by 3 bases and J by 1 base, 11 bases remained unmatched. The CDR3 is 18 amino acids. CDR3 DNA: TGCGCCAGCAGCTCTGGACTAGCTGTTATCGGGAACACCGGGGAGCTGTTTTTT. Protein product: CASSSGLAVIGNTGELFF.

The V call is TRBV5-1, the J call TRBJ1-1; no clear D. V lost 4 bases and J 4 bases, leaving 11 bases between the germline ends. CDR1 SGHRS and CDR2 YFSETQ come from the germline V gene. The CDR3 is 13 residues long. The chain's CDR3 is CASSGSGVTEAFF. The CDR3 DNA is TGCGCCAGCAGCGGCTCCGGGGTCACTGAAGCTTTCTTT. The variable domain in full, with the rest retrieved from reference TRBV5-1 and TRBJ1-1, is KAGVTQTPRYLIKTRGQQVTLSCSPISGHRSVSWYQQTPGQGLQFLFEYFSETQRNKGNFPGRFSGRQFSNSRSEMNVSTLELGDSALYLCASSGSGVTEAFFGQGTRLTVV.

The CDR3 here is CASSRGGEQYF. The DNA of the CDR3 is TGTGCCAGCAGTCGAGGGGGAGAGCAGTACTTC. The gene calls are TRBV3-1 and TRBJ2-7, with D tentatively TRBD1 (6 bases). Germline assignment: CDR1 LGHDT and CDR2 YNNKEL (reference sequence). The CDR3 sequence is 11 residues long. Between the trimmed V and J ends, which lost 6 bases and 7 bases, there was a span of 10 bases.

This chain links TRBV18 with TRBJ1-4; D might be TRBD1 (5 bases). The CDR3 contains 14 residues. Trimming removed 6 bases at V and 5 bases at J, with 13 bases between. The germline V gene has CDR1 KGHSH and CDR2 LQKENI. The CDR3 bases are TGTGCCAGCTCCTCAGGGACGGAAAATGAAAAACTGTTTTTT. It yields the protein CASSSGTENEKLFF. The variable domain in full, with the rest retrieved from reference TRBV18 and TRBJ1-4, is NAGVMQNPRHLVRRRGQEARLRCSPMKGHSHVYWYRQLPEEGLKFMVYLQKENIIDESGMPKERFSAEFPKEGPSILRIQQVVRGDSAAYFCASSSGTENEKLFFGSGTQLSVL.

This clonotype turned up a few times. The gene calls are TRBV15 and TRBJ1-5, with D possibly matching TRBD1 (5 bases). Germline assignment: CDR1 LNHNV and CDR2 YYDKDF (reference sequence). This CDR3 has 14 amino acids. V was cut by 5 bases and J by 6 bases, with 14 bases left in between. As DNA, the CDR3 is TGTGCCACCAGCCCATGGGACGTTGCTCAGCCCCAGCATTTT. Translated, it gives CATSPWDVAQPQHF.